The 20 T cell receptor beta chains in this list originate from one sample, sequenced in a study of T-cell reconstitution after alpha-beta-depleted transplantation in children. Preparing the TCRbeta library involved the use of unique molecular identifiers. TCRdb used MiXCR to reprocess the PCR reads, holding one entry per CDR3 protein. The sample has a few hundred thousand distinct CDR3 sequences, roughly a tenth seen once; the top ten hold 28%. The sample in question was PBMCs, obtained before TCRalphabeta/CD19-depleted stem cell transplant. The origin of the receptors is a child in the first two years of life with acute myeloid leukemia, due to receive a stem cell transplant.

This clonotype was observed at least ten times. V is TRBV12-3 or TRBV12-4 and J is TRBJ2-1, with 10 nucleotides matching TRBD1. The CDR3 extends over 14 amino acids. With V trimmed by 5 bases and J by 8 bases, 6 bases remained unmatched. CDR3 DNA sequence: TGTGCCAGCAGTCGGGACAGGGGTAGGGATGAGCAGTTCTTC. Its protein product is CASSRDRGRDEQFF.

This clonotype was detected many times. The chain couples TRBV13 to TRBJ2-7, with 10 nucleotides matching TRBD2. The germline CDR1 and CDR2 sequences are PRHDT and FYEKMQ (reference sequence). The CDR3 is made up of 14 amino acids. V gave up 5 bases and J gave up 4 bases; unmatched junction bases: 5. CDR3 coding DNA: TGTGCCAGCAGCATCGGACTAGCGGTATACGAGCAGTACTTC. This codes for CASSIGLAVYEQYF. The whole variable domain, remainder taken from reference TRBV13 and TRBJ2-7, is AAGVIQSPRHLIKEKRETATLKCYPIPRHDTVYWYQQGPGQDPQFLISFYEKMQSDKGSIPDRFSAQQFSDYHSELNMSSLELGDSALYFCASSIGLAVYEQYFGPGTRLTVT.

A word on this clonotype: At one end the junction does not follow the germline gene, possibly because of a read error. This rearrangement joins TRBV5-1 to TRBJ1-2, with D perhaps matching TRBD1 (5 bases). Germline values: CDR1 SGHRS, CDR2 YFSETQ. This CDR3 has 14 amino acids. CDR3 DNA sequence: TGCGCCTGCAAAACGGTCGGGGGTATTGAAGGCTACCCCTTC. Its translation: CACKTVGGIEGYPF.

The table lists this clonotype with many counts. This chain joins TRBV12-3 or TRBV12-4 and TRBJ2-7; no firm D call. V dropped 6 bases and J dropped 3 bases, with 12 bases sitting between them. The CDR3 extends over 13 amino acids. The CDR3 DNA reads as TGTGCCAGCAGCCCTTCGGGTCGCTACGAGCAGTACTTC. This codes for CASSPSGRYEQYF.

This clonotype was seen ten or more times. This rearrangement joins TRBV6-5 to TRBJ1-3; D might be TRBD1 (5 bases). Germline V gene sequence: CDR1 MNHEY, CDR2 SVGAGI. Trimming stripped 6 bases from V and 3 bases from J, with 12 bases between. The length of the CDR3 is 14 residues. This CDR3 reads CASSTWGYGNTIYF. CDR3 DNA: TGTGCCAGCAGCACCTGGGGGTATGGAAACACCATATATTTT.

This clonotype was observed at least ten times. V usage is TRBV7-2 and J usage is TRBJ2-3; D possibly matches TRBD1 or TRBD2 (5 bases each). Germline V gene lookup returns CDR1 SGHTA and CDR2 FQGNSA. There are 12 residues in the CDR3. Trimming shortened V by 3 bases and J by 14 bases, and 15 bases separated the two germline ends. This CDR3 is CASSFSGARLYF. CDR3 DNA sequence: TGTGCCAGCAGCTTCTCCGGGGCCCGGTTGTATTTT.

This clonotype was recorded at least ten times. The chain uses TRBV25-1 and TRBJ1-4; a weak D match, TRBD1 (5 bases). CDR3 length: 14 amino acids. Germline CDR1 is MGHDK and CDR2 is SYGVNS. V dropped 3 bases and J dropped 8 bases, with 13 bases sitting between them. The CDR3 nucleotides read TGTGCCAGCAGTGAGAGCGGGGCTAGGGAAAAACTGTTTTTT. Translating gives CASSESGAREKLFF.

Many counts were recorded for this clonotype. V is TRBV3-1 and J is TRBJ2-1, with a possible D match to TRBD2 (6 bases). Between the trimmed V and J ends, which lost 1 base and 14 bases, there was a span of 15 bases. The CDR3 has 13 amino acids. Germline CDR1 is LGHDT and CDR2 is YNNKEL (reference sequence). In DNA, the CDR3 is TGTGCCAGCAGCCAAGGGGAGCAGACTAGGGAGTTCTTC. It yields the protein CASSQGEQTREFF.

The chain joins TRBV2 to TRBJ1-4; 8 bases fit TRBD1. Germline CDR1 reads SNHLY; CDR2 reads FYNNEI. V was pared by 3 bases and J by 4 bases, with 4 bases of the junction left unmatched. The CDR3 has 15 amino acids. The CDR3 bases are TGTGCCAGCAGTGACCAGGGGGCGGTTAATGAAAAACTGTTTTTT. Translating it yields CASSDQGAVNEKLFF.

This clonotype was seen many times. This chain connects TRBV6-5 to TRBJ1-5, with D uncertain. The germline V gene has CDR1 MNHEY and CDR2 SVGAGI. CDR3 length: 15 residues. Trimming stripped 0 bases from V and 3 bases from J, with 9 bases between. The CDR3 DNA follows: TGTGCCAGCAGTTACTCGTTAGGAGACAATCAGCCCCAGCATTTT. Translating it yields CASSYSLGDNQPQHF.

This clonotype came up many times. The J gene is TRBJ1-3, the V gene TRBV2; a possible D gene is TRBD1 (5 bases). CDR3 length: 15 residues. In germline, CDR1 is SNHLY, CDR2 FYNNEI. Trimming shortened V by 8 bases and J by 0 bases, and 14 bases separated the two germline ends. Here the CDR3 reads CASSAGVGSGNTIYF. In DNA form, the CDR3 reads TGTGCCAGCTCGGCGGGGGTGGGCTCTGGAAACACCATATATTTT.

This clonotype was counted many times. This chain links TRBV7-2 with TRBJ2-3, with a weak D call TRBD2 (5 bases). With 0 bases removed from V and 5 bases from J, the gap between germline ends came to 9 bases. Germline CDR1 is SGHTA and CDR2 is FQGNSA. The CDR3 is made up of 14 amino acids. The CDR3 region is CASSLAGVRDTQYF. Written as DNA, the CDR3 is TGTGCCAGCAGCTTAGCGGGAGTACGAGATACGCAGTATTTT. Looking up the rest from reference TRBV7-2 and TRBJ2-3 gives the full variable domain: GAGVSQSPSNKVTEKGKDVELRCDPISGHTALYWYRQSLGQGLEFLIYFQGNSAPDKSGLPSDRFSAERTGGSVSTLTIQRTQQEDSAVYLCASSLAGVRDTQYFGPGTRLTVL.

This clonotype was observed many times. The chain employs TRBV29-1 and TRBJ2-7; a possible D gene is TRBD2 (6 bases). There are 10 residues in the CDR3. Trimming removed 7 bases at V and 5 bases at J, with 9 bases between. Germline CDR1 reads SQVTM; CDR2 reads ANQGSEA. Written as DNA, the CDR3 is TGCAGCGGGGGGGTCCACGAGCAGTACTTC. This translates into CSGGVHEQYF.

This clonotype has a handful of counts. This CDR3 reads CASSRQPREGEQFF. CDR3 nucleotide sequence: TGTGCCAGCAGCCGTCAGCCCCGAGAGGGGGAGCAGTTCTTC. The rearrangement links TRBV7-6 to TRBJ2-1; D may match TRBD1 or TRBD2 (5 bases each). Per the germline V gene, CDR1 is SGHVS and CDR2 is FNYEAQ. CDR3 length: 14 amino acids. V lost 5 bases to trimming and J lost 10 bases, with 18 bases between them.

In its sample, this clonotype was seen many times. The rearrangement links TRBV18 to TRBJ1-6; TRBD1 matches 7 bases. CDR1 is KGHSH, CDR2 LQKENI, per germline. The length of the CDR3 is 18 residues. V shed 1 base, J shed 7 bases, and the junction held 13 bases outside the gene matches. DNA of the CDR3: TGTGCCAGCTCACCACAAGGGCGGGCCGAAGGGGGCAATTCACCCCTCCACTTT. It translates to CASSPQGRAEGGNSPLHF.

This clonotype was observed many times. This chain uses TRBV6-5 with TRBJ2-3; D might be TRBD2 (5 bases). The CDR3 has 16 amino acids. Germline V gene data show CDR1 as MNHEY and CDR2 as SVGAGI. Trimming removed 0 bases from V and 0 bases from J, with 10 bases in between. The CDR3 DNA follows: TGTGCCAGCAGTTACTCAGGGCGGACTAGCACAGATACGCAGTATTTT. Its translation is CASSYSGRTSTDTQYF.

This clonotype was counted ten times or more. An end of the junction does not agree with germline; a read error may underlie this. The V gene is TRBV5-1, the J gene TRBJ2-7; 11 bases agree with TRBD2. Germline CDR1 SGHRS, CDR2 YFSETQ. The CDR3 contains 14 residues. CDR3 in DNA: TGTGCCAGCAGTTTAGCGGGAGGGCTTTACGAGCAGTACTTC. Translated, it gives CASSLAGGLYEQYF.

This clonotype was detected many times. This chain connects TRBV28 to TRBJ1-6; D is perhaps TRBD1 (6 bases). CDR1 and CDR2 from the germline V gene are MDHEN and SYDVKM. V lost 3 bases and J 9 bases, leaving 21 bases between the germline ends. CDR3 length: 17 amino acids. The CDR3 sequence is CASSFGGGALGISPLHF. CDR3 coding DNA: TGTGCCAGCAGTTTCGGCGGGGGGGCGCTCGGAATTTCACCCCTCCACTTT.

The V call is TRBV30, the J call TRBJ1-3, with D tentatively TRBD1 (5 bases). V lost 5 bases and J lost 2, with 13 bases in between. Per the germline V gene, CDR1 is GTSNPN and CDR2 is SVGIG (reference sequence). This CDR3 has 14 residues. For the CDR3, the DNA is TGTGCCTGGTCCCGGGGGTTCGCTGGAAACACCATATATTTT. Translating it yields CAWSRGFAGNTIYF.

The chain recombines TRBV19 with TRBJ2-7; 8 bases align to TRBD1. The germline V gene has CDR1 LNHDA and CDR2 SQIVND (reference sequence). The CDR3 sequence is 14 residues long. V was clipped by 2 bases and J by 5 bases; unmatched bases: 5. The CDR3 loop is CASSIWTGSDEQYF. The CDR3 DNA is TGTGCCAGTAGTATATGGACAGGGTCGGACGAGCAGTACTTC.